The rows below give T cell receptor beta chains drawn from one sample of a study of CD4 T cells in relation to SARS-CoV-2 and coronaviruses. Antigens of these TCRs are unknown. The data were produced by immunoSEQ multiplex PCR, yet TCRdb's version contains in-frame clones alone and is incomplete. The sample yields roughly 30,000 clones, around three quarters seen once. Sequenced material: CD4+ T cells from PBMCs, cultured in vitro. These receptors all come from a human donor in good health. Both conserved end residues are part of each CDR3. D genes are given only for firm matches. The size of a clone is reported for some rows only, either as once, few or many, or as a class for expanded clones.

v_gene	d_gene	j_gene	abundance	CDR3aa	CDR3nt
TRBV30	NA	TRBJ2-1	NA	CAWSVPSGARTGDFFYNEQFF	TGTGCCTGGAGTGTACCCTCCGGGGCCCGAACAGGGGACTTCTTTTACAATGAGCAGTTCTTC
TRBV4-3	NA	TRBJ2-2	NA	CASSQDRMSAYTGELFF	TGCGCCAGCAGCCAAGATCGGATGTCAGCATACACCGGGGAGCTGTTTTTT
TRBV18	TRBD2	TRBJ2-2	NA	CASSPGANGLANTGELFF	TGTGCCAGCTCACCGGGAGCAAATGGACTAGCTAACACCGGGGAGCTGTTTTTT
TRBV29-1	TRBD1	TRBJ1-2	few	CSVSGDRGVSYGYTF	TGCAGCGTTTCTGGGGACAGGGGGGTATCCTATGGCTACACCTTC
TRBV12-3/TRBV12-4	NA	TRBJ1-2	few	CASSSNYGYTF	TGTGCCAGCAGCAGCAACTATGGCTACACCTTC
TRBV6-1	TRBD1	TRBJ1-4	once	CASSEEGASEKLFF	TGTGCCAGCAGTGAAGAGGGGGCAAGTGAAAAACTGTTTTTT
TRBV13	TRBD1	TRBJ2-7	NA	CASRDNRGAYEQYF	TGTGCCAGCAGAGACAACAGGGGGGCGTACGAGCAGTACTTC
TRBV19	NA	TRBJ1-1	NA	CASSLVRGVTEAFF	TGTGCCAGTAGTCTCGTCAGGGGTGTCACTGAAGCTTTCTTT
TRBV27	NA	TRBJ2-3	NA	CASSWSPTTDTQYF	TGTGCCAGCAGTTGGAGTCCTACCACAGATACGCAGTATTTT
TRBV19	NA	TRBJ2-1	few	CASSMQLLLVYNEQFF	TGTGCCAGTAGTATGCAGCTTCTATTGGTCTACAATGAGCAGTTCTTC
TRBV6-2/TRBV6-3	TRBD2	TRBJ2-7	NA	CASSYSREEDEQYF	TGTGCCAGCAGTTACTCGCGGGAGGAAGACGAGCAGTACTTC
TRBV7-2	TRBD2	TRBJ2-1	NA	CASSPGLANNEQFF	TGTGCCAGCAGCCCGGGACTAGCCAACAATGAGCAGTTCTTC
TRBV6-6	NA	TRBJ1-5	NA	CASRTQSNQPQHF	TGTGCCAGCAGAACACAGAGCAATCAGCCCCAGCATTTT
TRBV19	NA	TRBJ1-1	NA	CASSTGQFGGAFF	TGTGCCAGTAGCACCGGACAGTTCGGCGGAGCTTTCTTT
TRBV11-2	NA	TRBJ1-1	NA	CASSPSTNRNTEAFF	TGTGCCAGCAGCCCCTCTACGAATCGGAACACTGAAGCTTTCTTT
TRBV19	TRBD2	TRBJ2-5	NA	CASSIRLAGLETQYF	TGTGCCAGTAGTATTCGTCTAGCGGGGCTGGAGACCCAGTACTTC
TRBV19	TRBD2	TRBJ2-6	once	CASSISAGGPGANVLTF	TGTGCCAGTAGTATTTCGGCGGGAGGGCCTGGGGCCAACGTCCTGACTTTC
TRBV7-2	TRBD2	TRBJ2-5	NA	CASSLGLAGGPGQETQYF	TGTGCCAGCAGCTTAGGCCTAGCGGGGGGGCCGGGCCAAGAGACCCAGTACTTC
TRBV6-4	NA	TRBJ1-1	NA	CASSSTVENTEAFF	TGTGCCAGCAGTTCTACAGTGGAGAACACTGAAGCTTTCTTT
TRBV6-5	NA	TRBJ1-5	NA	CASRGPGVGNQPQHF	TGTGCCAGCAGAGGTCCAGGGGTAGGGAATCAGCCCCAGCATTTT
TRBV7-2	NA	TRBJ2-2	NA	CASSLRRNTGELFF	TGTGCCAGCAGCTTAAGGCGGAACACCGGGGAGCTGTTTTTT
TRBV6-1	NA	TRBJ1-1	NA	CASSEPGYYMNTEAFF	TGTGCCAGCAGTGAGCCAGGGTACTACATGAACACTGAAGCTTTCTTT
TRBV11-2	NA	TRBJ2-5	NA	CASSSVGGRETQYF	TGTGCCAGCAGCTCCGTTGGAGGGCGGGAGACCCAGTACTTC
TRBV5-5	TRBD1	TRBJ2-4	once	CASRPTGGHIQYF	TGTGCCAGCAGGCCGACAGGGGGCCACATTCAGTACTTC
TRBV28	NA	TRBJ1-2	NA	CASNAEPIRNYGYTF	TGTGCCAGCAACGCTGAACCGATCAGAAACTATGGCTACACCTTC
TRBV18	NA	TRBJ1-2	NA	CASSPTTQGGKVYGYTF	TGTGCCAGCTCACCCACAACACAGGGAGGGAAAGTCTATGGCTACACCTTC
TRBV11-2	TRBD2	TRBJ2-3	NA	CASSLWGSGGAGTDTQYF	TGTGCCAGCAGCTTGTGGGGTAGCGGGGGGGCGGGCACAGATACGCAGTATTTT
TRBV30	NA	TRBJ1-1	NA	CALTRTRRAEAFF	TGTGCCCTGACCCGGACAAGGAGGGCTGAAGCTTTCTTT
TRBV28	TRBD1	TRBJ1-2	NA	CASSLYRGRGYTF	TGTGCCAGCAGTTTGTACAGGGGGCGCGGCTACACCTTC
TRBV6-1	NA	TRBJ1-2	few	CASSEYQNYGYTF	TGTGCCAGCAGTGAATACCAAAACTATGGCTACACCTTC
TRBV30	NA	TRBJ1-5	few	CAWSVVLAGPQHF	TGTGCCTGGAGTGTGGTCCTGGCGGGGCCCCAGCATTTT
TRBV18	NA	TRBJ2-5	NA	CASSPPGETQYF	TGTGCCAGCTCACCACCGGGGGAGACCCAGTACTTC
TRBV2	NA	TRBJ1-6	few	CASSRTTSPLHF	TGTGCCAGCAGTAGGACGACTTCACCCCTCCACTTT
TRBV20-1	TRBD2	TRBJ2-3	NA	CSASSAGGLADTQYF	TGCAGTGCTAGTTCAGCGGGGGGCCTTGCAGATACGCAGTATTTT
TRBV4-2	NA	TRBJ2-2	NA	CASSQNSVQNTGELFF	TGTGCCAGCAGCCAAAACAGTGTTCAAAACACCGGGGAGCTGTTTTTT
TRBV18	NA	TRBJ1-1	NA	CASSQSQQGNTEAFF	TGTGCCAGCTCCCAATCACAACAGGGGAACACTGAAGCTTTCTTT
TRBV27	NA	TRBJ1-4	few	CASRGAGWEKLFF	TGTGCCAGTAGGGGGGCAGGGTGGGAAAAACTGTTTTTT
TRBV6-5	NA	TRBJ2-7	NA	CASRNPPDIYEQYF	TGTGCCAGCAGGAACCCTCCGGACATCTACGAGCAGTACTTC
TRBV5-4	NA	TRBJ2-7	NA	CASSSSSTHYEQYF	TGTGCCAGCAGCTCTTCTAGCACCCACTACGAGCAGTACTTC
TRBV6-7	NA	TRBJ1-5	NA	CASSSSSNQPQHF	TGTGCCAGCAGCTCGAGTAGCAATCAGCCCCAGCATTTT
TRBV5-1	NA	TRBJ1-1	NA	CASSLGHLMNTEAFF	TGCGCCAGCAGCTTGGGACACCTCATGAACACTGAAGCTTTCTTT
TRBV4-3	TRBD2	TRBJ2-2	NA	CASSQVLAGPGELFF	TGCGCCAGCAGCCAAGTTCTAGCGGGCCCCGGGGAGCTGTTTTTT
TRBV9	NA	TRBJ2-5	few	CASSVGKRQWETQYF	TGTGCCAGCAGCGTAGGCAAGCGGCAGTGGGAGACCCAGTACTTC
TRBV19	TRBD1	TRBJ1-1	NA	CASSRGTGGEAFF	TGTGCCAGTAGTAGAGGGACAGGCGGAGAAGCTTTCTTT
TRBV28	TRBD2	TRBJ2-1	NA	CASSLYLAGYNEQFF	TGTGCCAGCAGTTTATATCTAGCGGGTTACAATGAGCAGTTCTTC